This T cell receptor (beta chain) was identified during a study of beta chain features in type 1 diabetes. On the study more broadly: Sorted cells, around 100 million in number, were examined across all samples.

J was trimmed by 5 bases and V by 3 bases; bases with no gene match: 8. This CDR3 is 16 amino acids long. CDR1 SGDLS and CDR2 YYNGEE come from the germline V gene. Sorting gave populations that all exceeded 98% purity. Findings of the study overall: Type 1 diabetes patients had moderately but significantly shorter TCRB CDR3s in all four CD4+ subsets.

Concerning this clone itself: Its antigen is not known.

TCRB transcripts that were expressed got sequenced, as all of the isolated RNA had been reverse transcribed. Measured with immunoSEQ multiplex PCR; TCRdb has only the in-frame clones, and not every one. The sample lists 500,000 to 850,000 clones, over 12% occurring once. This TCR came from a man aged 18 to 30 with type 1 diabetes. Material: naive CD4+ T cells from blood. This rearrangement joins TRBV9 to TRBJ2-5, with 12 nucleotides matching TRBD2. CDR3 nucleotides: TGTGCCAGCAGCGGACGACTAGCGGGAGCGTTGGAGACCCAGTACTTC. Protein product: CASSGRLAGALETQYF.